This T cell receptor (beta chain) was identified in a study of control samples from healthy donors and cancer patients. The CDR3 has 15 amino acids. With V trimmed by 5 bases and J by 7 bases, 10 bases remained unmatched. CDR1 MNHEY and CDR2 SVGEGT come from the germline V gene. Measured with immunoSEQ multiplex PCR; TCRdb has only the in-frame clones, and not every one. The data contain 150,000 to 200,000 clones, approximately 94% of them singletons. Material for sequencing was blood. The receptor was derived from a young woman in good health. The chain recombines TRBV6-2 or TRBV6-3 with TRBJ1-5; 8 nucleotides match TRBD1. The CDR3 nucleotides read TGTGCCAGCAGTAGACACCAGGGGGCCGGACAGCCCCAGCATTTT. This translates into CASSRHQGAGQPQHF.